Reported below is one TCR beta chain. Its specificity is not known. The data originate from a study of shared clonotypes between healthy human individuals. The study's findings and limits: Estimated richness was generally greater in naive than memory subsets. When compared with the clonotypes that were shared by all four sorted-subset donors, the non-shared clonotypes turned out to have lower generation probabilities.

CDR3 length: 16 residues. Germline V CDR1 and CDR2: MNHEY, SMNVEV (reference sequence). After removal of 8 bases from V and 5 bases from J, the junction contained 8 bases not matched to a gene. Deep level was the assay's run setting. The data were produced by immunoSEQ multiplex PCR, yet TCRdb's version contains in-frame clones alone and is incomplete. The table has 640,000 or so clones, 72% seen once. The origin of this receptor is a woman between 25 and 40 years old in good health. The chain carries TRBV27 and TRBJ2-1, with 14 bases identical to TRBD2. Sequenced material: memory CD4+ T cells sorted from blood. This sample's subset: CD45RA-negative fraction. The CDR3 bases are TGTGCCAGCGGGACTAGCGGGAGTGTGAGGAACAATGAGCAGTTCTTC. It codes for CASGTSGSVRNNEQFF.